One and the same sample provided the 4 T cell receptor beta chains below, sequenced in a study of blood T cell repertoires in COVID-19. TCRdb's copy holds only in-frame clones and misses some; the assay was immunoSEQ multiplex PCR. The table has approximately 80,000 clones, approximately 86% seen once. The sample consisted of peripheral blood. These receptor sequences come from a man aged 35-49 years with acute or convalescent COVID-19.

V gene TRBV5-1 combines with J gene TRBJ2-7; 7 nucleotides line up with TRBD1. The CDR3 covers 15 residues. Trimming took 0 bases from V and 3 from J; bases not matched to a gene: 6. The germline CDR1 and CDR2 sequences are SGHRS and YFSETQ. CDR3 in DNA: TGCGCCAGCAGCTTGGACGGGACAGCCGACTACGAGCAGTACTTC. Its protein product is CASSLDGTADYEQYF. Full variable domain (outside the CDR3, taken from reference TRBV5-1 and TRBJ2-7): KAGVTQTPRYLIKTRGQQVTLSCSPISGHRSVSWYQQTPGQGLQFLFEYFSETQRNKGNFPGRFSGRQFSNSRSEMNVSTLELGDSALYLCASSLDGTADYEQYFGPGTRLTVT.

The V call is TRBV11-2, the J call TRBJ2-1; no clear D gene. The length of the CDR3 is 13 residues. V lost 5 bases and J 6 bases, leaving 11 bases between the germline ends. Germline assignment: CDR1 SGHAT and CDR2 FQNNGV. Here the CDR3 reads CASSQTSVNEQFF. CDR3 sequence (DNA): TGTGCCAGCAGCCAGACATCGGTCAATGAGCAGTTCTTC. The entire variable domain, with the rest obtained from reference TRBV11-2 and TRBJ2-1, is as follows: EAGVAQSPRYKIIEKRQSVAFWCNPISGHATLYWYQQILGQGPKLLIQFQNNGVVDDSQLPKDRFSAERLKGVDSTLKIQPAKLEDSAVYLCASSQTSVNEQFFGPGTRLTVL.

The CDR3 DNA reads TGTGCCAGCAGTCCACGACAGTCCAATCAGCCCCAGCATTTT. Translation gives CASSPRQSNQPQHF. This chain connects TRBV6-5 to TRBJ1-5; tentatively, D is TRBD1 (5 bases). Germline V lookup: CDR1 MNHEY, CDR2 SVGAGI. V shed 5 bases and J shed 3 bases, with 11 bases lying between them. The CDR3 is 14 residues long.

This chain uses TRBV6-5 with TRBJ2-7; the D gene is possibly TRBD2 (6 bases). The V end was cut by 0 bases, the J end by 0 bases, with 9 bases between. The CDR3 loop spans 15 amino acids. CDR1 MNHEY and CDR2 SVGAGI come from the germline V gene. The CDR3 sequence is CASSYSGGSSYEQYF. Here the CDR3 DNA reads TGTGCCAGCAGTTACTCGGGGGGTAGCTCCTACGAGCAGTACTTC.